The 10 T cell receptor beta chains below all came from one sample that was sequenced in a study of PD-1 blockade in classical Hodgkin lymphoma. No patient escaped relapse after autologous stem cell transplantation, and brentuximab vedotin exposure varied. The data were produced by immunoSEQ multiplex PCR, yet TCRdb's version contains in-frame clones alone and is incomplete. The top ten clones hold 15% of a sample with around 65,000 clones, 85% to 90% of them seen once. The sequencing here drew on peripheral blood mononuclear cells (PBMCs), taken at baseline. The receptors were gathered from a human donor with classical Hodgkin lymphoma.

This chain joins TRBV7-9 and TRBJ1-2; TRBD1 is a possible D gene (5 bases). Germline V gene sequence: CDR1 SEHNR, CDR2 FQNEAQ (reference sequence). There are 13 residues in the CDR3. Trimming took 0 bases from V and 6 from J, leaving 8 bases between them. This chain's CDR3 is CASSLAGANGYTF. DNA for the CDR3: TGTGCCAGCAGCTTAGCAGGGGCGAATGGCTACACCTTC.

This sequence joins TRBV5-1 and TRBJ1-1; unclear D gene. The CDR3 contains 15 residues. CDR1 and CDR2 (germline): SGHRS, YFSETQ. The V end was cut by 2 bases, the J end by 1 base, with 12 bases between. The CDR3 DNA reads as TGCGCCAGCAGCTTCCGTTCGGGCGGGAACACTGAAGCTTTCTTT. Its protein is CASSFRSGGNTEAFF.

The chain employs TRBV27 and TRBJ1-2; tentatively, D is TRBD1 (5 bases). Germline assignment: CDR1 MNHEY and CDR2 SMNVEV (reference sequence). This CDR3 comprises 16 residues. V lost 7 bases and J lost 6, with 24 bases in between. CDR3 in DNA: TGTGCCAGCAAATCCCGGGGGGTGTCCGAAAGACATGGCTACACCTTC. It yields the protein CASKSRGVSERHGYTF.

The chain recombines TRBV29-1 with TRBJ1-2; perhaps TRBD1 as D (5 bases). This CDR3 has 12 residues. The germline gives CDR1 SQVTM, CDR2 ANQGSEA. V lost 6 bases, J lost 11 bases, and 19 bases lay in between. The CDR3 region has the DNA TGCAGCGTCGAACCCTCCAGGACACCATACACCTTC. Residues: CSVEPSRTPYTF. The full variable domain, rest sourced from reference TRBV29-1 and TRBJ1-2, is SAVISQKPSRDICQRGTSLTIQCQVDSQVTMMFWYRQQPGQSLTLIATANQGSEATYESGFVIDKFPISRPNLTFSTLTVSNMSPEDSSIYLCSVEPSRTPYTFGSGTRLTVV.

The chain couples TRBV21-1 to TRBJ1-2; the D call TRBD1 from the table was never checked on the DNA. TRBV21-1 has pseudogene status. The CDR3 is 14 amino acids. In nucleotides, the CDR3 is TGTGCCAGACAGGTGACAGGATTGTTTTATGGCTACACCTTC. It is translated as CARQVTGLFYGYTF.

The chain uses TRBV6-5 and TRBJ2-3; D call uncertain. The CDR3 has 13 amino acids. V was trimmed by 2 bases and J by 4 bases, leaving 7 bases between them. Germline-derived CDR1 and CDR2 are MNHEY and SVGAGI. The CDR3 bases are TGTGCCAGCAGTTACCCTGCGGCAGATACGCAGTATTTT. Translated: CASSYPAADTQYF.

The V and J genes are TRBV7-8 and TRBJ2-5, with a tentative D call TRBD1 (5 bases). The CDR3 is 16 amino acids. V lost 5 bases and J 1 base, leaving 17 bases between the germline ends. Per germline, CDR1 SGHVS and CDR2 FQNEAQ. The CDR3 DNA is TGTGCCAGCAGCGCCATCCCCAGGGCGGTCCAAGAGACCCAGTACTTC. Translating gives CASSAIPRAVQETQYF.

This rearrangement joins TRBV4-2 to TRBJ1-6, with D possibly matching TRBD1 (5 bases). CDR3 length: 13 residues. Trimming took 0 bases from V and 10 from J, leaving 7 bases between them. CDR1 is LGHNA and CDR2 is YNFKEQ in the germline V gene. CDR3 sequence (DNA): TGTGCCAGCAGCCAAGATTGGGGGTCACCCCTCCACTTT. Protein sequence: CASSQDWGSPLHF.

V is TRBV21-1 and J is TRBJ2-1. TRBV21-1 is noted as a pseudogene. This CDR3 spans 18 amino acids. The CDR3 loop is CASNPRGKGPLSYNEQFF. The CDR3 DNA is TGTGCCAGCAACCCCCGAGGGAAGGGACCACTCTCCTACAATGAGCAGTTCTTC.

This sequence joins TRBV13 and TRBJ1-2, with 9 bases fitting TRBD1. CDR1 is PRHDT, CDR2 FYEKMQ, per germline (reference sequence). Unmatched junction bases numbered 3, after V lost 5 bases and J lost 2 bases. This CDR3 is built from 14 residues. The CDR3 sequence is CASSAGTGNYGYTF. The CDR3 nucleotides are TGTGCCAGCAGCGCCGGGACAGGGAACTATGGCTACACCTTC.